The T cell receptor beta chain under discussion was sequenced for a study of T cell responses to AZD1222 COVID-19 vaccine. Study outcomes and limitations: CD4 TCRs associated with vaccination spanned spike, dominating at 160-218 and 743-854. The study identified only five to seven AZD1222 recipients as seropositive at baseline.

Data came from immunoSEQ multiplex PCR; TCRdb stores just in-frame clones and leaves some out. Here the sample spans 90,000 to 95,000 clones, approximately 90% being singletons. The V and J ends lost 0 bases and 5 bases respectively, with 15 bases between them. This CDR3 is built from 16 residues. CDR1 and CDR2 (germline): ENHRY, SYGVKD. On this clone: What it binds is not known.

The chain links TRBV10-3 to TRBJ2-3, with a weak D call TRBD2 (6 bases). The specimen comprised peripheral blood, sampled on day 0 of AZD1222 vaccination. The sequence derives from an adult in good health. CDR3 nucleotide sequence: TGTGCCATCAGTGAGTCGATTGGGACTTTGGGAGATACGCAGTATTTT. Translating gives CAISESIGTLGDTQYF.